This section outlines one T cell receptor beta chain sequence together with its context. The data are from a study of blood T cell repertoires in COVID-19. TCRdb's copy holds only in-frame clones and misses some; the assay was immunoSEQ multiplex PCR. The repertoire holds fewer than 200,000 clones, with 65% to 85% as singletons. V was shortened by 1 base and J by 2 bases, with 11 bases between the two germline ends. The CDR3 consists of 15 residues. CDR1 LNHDA and CDR2 SQIVND come from the germline V gene (reference sequence). Sequenced material: peripheral blood. This TCR was sampled from a woman of 80 years or more with active or convalescent COVID-19. The chain recombines TRBV19 with TRBJ1-2; no clear D. The CDR3 DNA follows: TGTGCCAGTAGTATAGTGGGCGCGGGGAACTATGGCTACACCTTC. Translated: CASSIVGAGNYGYTF.